This TCR beta chain was observed in a study of T cell responses to AZD1222 COVID-19 vaccine (dated by TCRdb to the early 2020s). With regard to the full study: AZD1222 recipients whose second dose came at about 4 weeks and those whose second dose came at about 12 weeks were combined into one group, since spike-specific TCR depth and breadth did not differ between the two schedules. TCR sequencing covered roughly 230 trial participants: some 210 given two doses of AZD1222 and 26 given two doses of MenACWY control vaccine. Trial participants were enrolled by age into 18-55, 56-69 and 70-plus year subgroups, with roughly 150, 30 and 60 TCR-sequenced participants respectively. The paper's findings and limits, for the study overall: The 56-69-year group was small, and its depth increase did not reach significance, likely because of low power. Conclusions about previously exposed vaccinees are limited because only a handful of AZD1222 recipients were SARS-CoV-2 seropositive at baseline. Epitopes outside the regions mutated in the B.1.351 and B.1.1.7 variants were reportedly recognized by nearly half of the unique spike-specific TCRs. CD4 TCRs associated with the vaccine covered the entire spike protein, and the dominant responses were in regions 160-218 and 743-854. Because no day 14 peak-response samples were available, repertoires were characterized only after the peak T cell response. Participants were mostly white British, with more females than males. The authors suggested clonal diversity may have been underestimated. A significant rise in spike-specific TCR breadth and depth was observed after two AZD1222 doses relative to day 0 and relative to MenACWY recipients.

Remarks on this clone: Its antigen is unknown. No base quality values were provided; no much bigger clone lies one nucleotide off.

The CDR3 regions of human TCRbeta chains were analyzed by immunosequencing. As for the authors' bioinformatics: Repertoire TCRs were checked for matches against a reference library of SARS-CoV-2-specific TCRs that had been generated using the MIRA antigen-specificity platform. Breadth was defined as the fraction of unique TCRs that were SARS-CoV-2-associated, and depth was defined as the fraction of total T cells that were SARS-CoV-2-associated. Using the MIRA data, each spike-specific TCR was assigned both to the spike region to which the TCR was reactive and to a CD4 or CD8 class. Log10-transformed breadth and depth values were compared by one-way ANOVA with Sidak's multiple comparisons tests. Not all clones reach the TCRdb copy of this immuneACCESS table, which keeps in-frame sequences only. Checked studies attribute under half of the gap to unresolved V genes and leave the rest unexplained. The DNA gave D and trimming, while V, J and clone size come from that table. The sample yields 120,000 to 150,000 clones; roughly nine tenths were counted once. The top ten clonotypes cover around 3.2% of the sample.

Interpreted using the paper, the time point label stands for: baseline before first vaccination. Samples from vaccinated people were obtained from the UK trials COV001 and COV002, which included a single-blind randomized controlled phase 2/3 trial of AZD1222 (ChAdOx1 nCoV-19) in healthy adults. For TCRbeta chain sequencing, PBMC samples from trial participants were taken at day 0 and at day 28 after the second dose. The clonotype comes from an adult in good health. This material consisted of peripheral blood, taken on day 0 of AZD1222 vaccination.

The CDR3 amino acid sequence is: CASSLSPYEQYF. The sequenced DNA: TGTGCCAGCAGCTTATCTCCCTACGAGCAGTACTTC. The chain uses TRBV7-2 and TRBJ2-7; there is no confident call for the D gene. The germline V gene specifies SGHTA as CDR1 and FQGNSA as CDR2. The cysteine opens and the phenylalanine closes a CDR3 of 12 amino acids. Left in the record is the CDR3 DNA by itself, 36 bases read in frame from the first base. V loses 2 bases of germline sequence and J loses 2 bases, and the interval between the two ends is 4 bases.